A single sample is the source of the 7 T cell receptor beta chains below, sequenced in a study of T cells expressing NK-cell markers. TCRdb re-analyzed the 5' RACE reads; it lists each CDR3 protein once, without DNA. This sample contains 350,000 to 400,000 distinct CDR3 sequences. The source material was blood T cells: a sorted CD56 or NKG2C T cell subset, CD4+ or CD8+ T cells, or bulk PBMC T cells (not recorded which). These receptors originate from a woman aged 45-60 years in good health.

The chain links TRBV28 to TRBJ2-1; as DNA is missing, the TRBD2 call by TCRdb cannot be tested. This CDR3 comprises 14 residues. The germline gives CDR1 MDHEN, CDR2 SYDVKM. The CDR3 sequence is CASSPYREFNEQFF. The full variable domain, its missing parts supplied by reference TRBV28 and TRBJ2-1, is DVKVTQSSRYLVKRTGEKVFLECVQDMDHENMFWYRQDPGLGLRLIYFSYDVKMKEKGDIPEGYSVSREKKERFSLILESASTNQTSMYLCASSPYREFNEQFFGPGTRLTVL.

The rearrangement links TRBV4-1 to TRBJ1-5; TCRdb outputs TRBD1, but without DNA this stays unchecked. This CDR3 is 14 amino acids long. Germline loops: CDR1 MGHRA, CDR2 YSYEKL. The CDR3 is CASSHPGNNQPQHF.

This chain uses TRBV24-1 with TRBJ2-6; there is no DNA to check the TCRdb D call of TRBD2. Germline V gene sequence: CDR1 KGHDR, CDR2 SFDVKD. This CDR3 has 19 amino acids. The CDR3 here is CATSGTSGGRALGANVLTF.

The chain has TRBV5-1 and TRBJ1-2. There are 12 residues in the CDR3. Germline values: CDR1 SGHRS, CDR2 YFSETQ. CDR3 sequence reads: CASSVEGDGYTF.

CDR3 sequence reads: CATSRDRGTGTQYF. This chain connects TRBV15 to TRBJ2-5. This CDR3 region has 14 residues. Germline V gene sequence: CDR1 LNHNV, CDR2 YYDKDF (reference sequence).

The chain couples TRBV11-3 to TRBJ2-1; TCRdb reports TRBD2, a call that lacks DNA to check it against. This CDR3 spans 16 amino acids. CDR1 and CDR2 from the germline V gene are SGHNT and YENEEA. The CDR3 loop reads CASSLDRLAGEHEQFF.

J is TRBJ2-7 and V is TRBV28; the D call from TCRdb, TRBD2, cannot be confirmed without DNA. Germline values: CDR1 MDHEN, CDR2 SYDVKM. The CDR3 loop spans 16 amino acids. This CDR3 is CASTPLVGLATYEQYF.